A single T cell receptor beta chain is shown here with its context. TCR beta sequencing was performed on blood CD8+ and CD4+ T cells. Multiple sclerosis controls were treatment-naive patients with stable or active relapsing-remitting disease. FACS was used to enrich TEMRA cells, whereas the CD8+ and CD4+ T cells were obtained by negative isolation. Reverse transcription of roughly 0.45 to 1 ug RNA was performed with random hexamers. Amplification of TCR beta CDR3 was carried out by immunoSEQ multiplex PCR, which covered 54 Vbeta and 13 Jbeta segments. TCRdb redid the calling of the immunoSEQ multiplex PCR reads with MiXCR, one entry per CDR3 protein. The repertoire has 150,000 to 180,000 distinct CDR3 sequences, less than 97% of them found once; the top ten carry roughly 0.16%. The record originates from a study of CD8 T cells in Susac syndrome. The germline CDR1 and CDR2 sequences are SGDLS and YYNGEE. The CDR3 is made up of 13 amino acids. V dropped 4 bases and J dropped 7 bases, with 15 bases sitting between them.

This clonotype was obtained from a human donor with multiple sclerosis. Sequencing was carried out using CD8+ T cells from PBMCs. V gene TRBV9 combines with J gene TRBJ2-7, with D unclear. CDR3 coding DNA: TGTGCCAGCAGCCCAATTAACACGGGTGAGCAGTACTTC. Translating gives CASSPINTGEQYF.